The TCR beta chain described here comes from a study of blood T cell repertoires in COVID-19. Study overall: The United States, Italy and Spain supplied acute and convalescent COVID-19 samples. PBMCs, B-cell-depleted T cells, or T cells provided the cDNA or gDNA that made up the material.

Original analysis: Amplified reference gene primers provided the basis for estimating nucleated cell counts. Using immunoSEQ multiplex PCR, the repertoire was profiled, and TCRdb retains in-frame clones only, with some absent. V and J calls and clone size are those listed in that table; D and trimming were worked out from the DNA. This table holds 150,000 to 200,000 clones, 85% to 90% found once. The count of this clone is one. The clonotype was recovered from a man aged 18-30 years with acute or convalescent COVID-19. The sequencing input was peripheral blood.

This CDR3 reads CASSLRVARVYGYTF. For the CDR3, the DNA is TGTGCCAGCAGTTTAAGAGTCGCCAGGGTCTATGGCTACACCTTC. The chain combines TRBV28 with TRBJ1-2, with D possibly TRBD1 on 5 matching bases. Trimming left V 2 bases short and J 4 bases short, with 14 bases between. Germline values: CDR1 MDHEN, CDR2 SYDVKM. The CDR3 has 15 amino acids.